The 17 T cell receptor beta chains in this list originate from one sample, sequenced in a study of blood T cell repertoires in COVID-19. Data came from immunoSEQ multiplex PCR; TCRdb stores just in-frame clones and leaves some out. This sample has 350,000 to 400,000 clones; roughly 91% occur once, and the top ten carry about 1.7%. Input material: PBMCs or T cells enriched from blood (not recorded which). These receptors all come from a woman aged 25 to 45 who had recovered from COVID-19.

The V call is TRBV10-2, the J call TRBJ1-5; D not certain. V was trimmed by 1 base and J by 2 bases, leaving 6 bases between them. The CDR3 runs 14 residues. CDR1 and CDR2 (germline): WSHSY, SAAADI. The CDR3 DNA follows: TGCGCCAGCAGTGAGTATCGAGGCAATCAGCCCCAGCATTTT. Translated, it gives CASSEYRGNQPQHF.

Comments on this clone: In the same sample, other DNA sequences code for this CDR3. The chain employs TRBV28 and TRBJ2-1; tentative D call: TRBD1 (5 bases). There are 13 residues in the CDR3. Germline-derived CDR1 and CDR2 are MDHEN and SYDVKM. Trimming left V 3 bases short and J 3 bases short, with 6 bases between. The DNA of the CDR3 is TGTGCCAGCAGTTTGGGGCTCTACAATGAGCAGTTCTTC. Translating gives CASSLGLYNEQFF. The complete variable domain, with remaining parts taken from reference TRBV28 and TRBJ2-1, reads DVKVTQSSRYLVKRTGEKVFLECVQDMDHENMFWYRQDPGLGLRLIYFSYDVKMKEKGDIPEGYSVSREKKERFSLILESASTNQTSMYLCASSLGLYNEQFFGPGTRLTVL.

The chain has TRBV7-6 and TRBJ1-6; the D is unclear. The V and J ends lost 5 bases and 2 bases respectively, with 10 bases between them. Germline V gene lookup returns CDR1 SGHVS and CDR2 FNYEAQ. The CDR3 runs 15 residues. Here the CDR3 reads CASSPTNAYNSPLHF. The CDR3 DNA reads TGTGCCAGCAGCCCTACCAATGCCTATAATTCACCCCTCCACTTT.

J is TRBJ2-1 and V is TRBV10-3, with D uncertain. The CDR3 length is 14 residues. Trimming stripped 6 bases from V and 6 bases from J, with 15 bases between. Germline values: CDR1 ENHRY, CDR2 SYGVKD. The CDR3 DNA reads as TGTGCCATCAGACGTCCAGAATTTGCCAATGAGCAGTTCTTC. Protein: CAIRRPEFANEQFF.

This sequence joins TRBV13 and TRBJ2-7; 10 nucleotides line up with TRBD1. The CDR3 is 14 amino acids. CDR1 and CDR2 from the germline V gene are PRHDT and FYEKMQ (reference sequence). The V gene end was trimmed by 3 bases and the J gene end by 4 bases; junction bases not matched to a gene: 3. The CDR3 sequence: CASSLGQGWYEQYF. The CDR3 nucleotides read TGTGCCAGCAGCTTGGGACAGGGGTGGTACGAGCAGTACTTC.

The V and J genes are TRBV19 and TRBJ2-6; 9 bases fit TRBD1. Germline V gene data show CDR1 as LNHDA and CDR2 as SQIVND (reference sequence). The V gene end was trimmed by 5 bases and the J gene end by 1 base; junction bases not matched to a gene: 6. The CDR3 is 17 amino acids. CDR3 protein: CASSWTGEFSGANVLTF. In DNA, the CDR3 is TGTGCCAGTAGTTGGACAGGGGAATTTTCTGGGGCCAACGTCCTGACTTTC.

This chain uses TRBV4-3 with TRBJ2-2; possibly TRBD2 for D (5 bases). The CDR3 totals 16 residues. V lost 4 bases, J lost 6 bases, and 18 bases lay in between. Germline CDR1 LGHNA, CDR2 YSLEER. The CDR3 DNA is TGCGCCAGCAGCCGGGCGTCAAGTAACGGGGCCGGGGAGCTGTTTTTT. Protein product: CASSRASSNGAGELFF.

The genes are TRBV5-1 and TRBJ1-5, with D possibly TRBD1 on 5 matching bases. This CDR3 region has 15 residues. The V end was cut by 0 bases, the J end by 0 bases, with 7 bases between. Per germline, CDR1 SGHRS and CDR2 YFSETQ. The CDR3 coding sequence is TGCGCCAGCAGCTTGGAGGGGTATAGCAATCAGCCCCAGCATTTT. Encoded protein: CASSLEGYSNQPQHF.

The J gene is TRBJ1-1, the V gene TRBV6-5; D is undetermined. Trimming took 0 bases from V and 1 from J, leaving 12 bases between them. Germline values: CDR1 MNHEY, CDR2 SVGAGI. The CDR3 has 16 amino acids. Written as DNA, the CDR3 is TGTGCCAGCAGTTACTCTGTGGGGAGAAAGAACACTGAAGCTTTCTTT. It is translated as CASSYSVGRKNTEAFF.

The J gene is TRBJ2-7, the V gene TRBV7-9; 10 bases map to TRBD1. V shed 4 bases and J 3 bases; nucleotides not matched to a gene: 3. This CDR3 comprises 14 residues. CDR1 is SEHNR and CDR2 is FQNEAQ in the germline V gene (reference sequence). CDR3 DNA: TGTGCCAGCAGCTCGGGACAGGGGTACTACGAGCAGTACTTC. Protein product: CASSSGQGYYEQYF.

The V and J genes are TRBV11-2 and TRBJ1-2; 7 nucleotides agree with TRBD1. The V gene's germline CDR1 is SGHAT and CDR2 FQNNGV. The length of the CDR3 is 15 residues. V was pared by 1 base and J by 6 bases, with 8 bases of the junction left unmatched. The DNA for the CDR3 is TGTGCCAGCAGCTTAGTAGGGCAGGGGGTAGATGGCTACACCTTC. Its translation is CASSLVGQGVDGYTF.

J is TRBJ2-7 and V is TRBV3-1 (or the pseudogene TRBV3-2); TRBD2 is a possible D gene (6 bases). Germline V gene data show CDR1 as LGHDT and CDR2 as YNNKEL (reference sequence). The CDR3 contains 14 residues. With 0 bases removed from V and 4 bases from J, the gap between germline ends came to 10 bases. In DNA, the CDR3 is TGTGCCAGCAGCCAAGAGGGACTTGTATACGAGCAGTACTTC. It is translated as CASSQEGLVYEQYF.

V usage is TRBV28 and J usage is TRBJ1-6, with D possibly matching TRBD1 (5 bases). The V gene lost 7 bases and the J gene lost 7 bases, with 17 bases spanning the gap. The germline CDR1 and CDR2 sequences are MDHEN and SYDVKM. The CDR3 has 15 residues. CDR3 residues: CASNGPDGQNSPLHF. The CDR3 DNA sequence: TGTGCCAGCAACGGGCCGGACGGACAAAATTCACCCCTCCACTTT.

The chain joins TRBV4-3 to TRBJ1-6, with D uncertain. The germline V gene encodes CDR1 LGHNA and CDR2 YSLEER. The germline V and J ends were trimmed by 0 bases and 4 bases, with 10 bases remaining between them. The CDR3 loop spans 16 amino acids. The CDR3 protein is CASSQDRAGYNSPLHF. CDR3 nucleotide sequence: TGCGCCAGCAGCCAAGATCGGGCGGGTTATAATTCACCCCTCCACTTT.

CDR3 DNA sequence: TGTGCCAGCAGCTTAGCGTGGCGGGGGGCGGAATCACCCCTCCACTTT. Amino acid sequence: CASSLAWRGAESPLHF. The chain combines TRBV7-9 with TRBJ1-6; D possibly corresponds to TRBD1 (6 bases). CDR1 is SEHNR, CDR2 FQNEAQ, per germline (reference sequence). Trimming cost V 0 bases and J 10 bases, with 16 bases left between them. This CDR3 has 16 residues.

This clone was seen more than once but under ten times. V usage is TRBV7-2 and J usage is TRBJ2-7, with a possible D match to TRBD1 (5 bases). This CDR3 spans 13 amino acids. Germline loops: CDR1 SGHTA, CDR2 FQGNSA. The V and J ends lost 2 bases and 7 bases respectively, with 12 bases between them. The DNA for the CDR3 is TGTGCCAGCAGCTTATCCCGACAGTTAGAGCAGTACTTC. As protein: CASSLSRQLEQYF.

The chain combines TRBV5-6 with TRBJ1-6; 7 positions match TRBD1. The junction had 12 bases not matched to a gene; V was cut back by 5 bases and J by 4 bases. CDR1 and CDR2 from the germline V gene are SGHDT and YYEEEE. The CDR3 runs 17 residues. As DNA, the CDR3 is TGTGCCAGCAGTTCTTTTCGACAGGGACTTTATAATTCACCCCTCCACTTT. As protein: CASSSFRQGLYNSPLHF.